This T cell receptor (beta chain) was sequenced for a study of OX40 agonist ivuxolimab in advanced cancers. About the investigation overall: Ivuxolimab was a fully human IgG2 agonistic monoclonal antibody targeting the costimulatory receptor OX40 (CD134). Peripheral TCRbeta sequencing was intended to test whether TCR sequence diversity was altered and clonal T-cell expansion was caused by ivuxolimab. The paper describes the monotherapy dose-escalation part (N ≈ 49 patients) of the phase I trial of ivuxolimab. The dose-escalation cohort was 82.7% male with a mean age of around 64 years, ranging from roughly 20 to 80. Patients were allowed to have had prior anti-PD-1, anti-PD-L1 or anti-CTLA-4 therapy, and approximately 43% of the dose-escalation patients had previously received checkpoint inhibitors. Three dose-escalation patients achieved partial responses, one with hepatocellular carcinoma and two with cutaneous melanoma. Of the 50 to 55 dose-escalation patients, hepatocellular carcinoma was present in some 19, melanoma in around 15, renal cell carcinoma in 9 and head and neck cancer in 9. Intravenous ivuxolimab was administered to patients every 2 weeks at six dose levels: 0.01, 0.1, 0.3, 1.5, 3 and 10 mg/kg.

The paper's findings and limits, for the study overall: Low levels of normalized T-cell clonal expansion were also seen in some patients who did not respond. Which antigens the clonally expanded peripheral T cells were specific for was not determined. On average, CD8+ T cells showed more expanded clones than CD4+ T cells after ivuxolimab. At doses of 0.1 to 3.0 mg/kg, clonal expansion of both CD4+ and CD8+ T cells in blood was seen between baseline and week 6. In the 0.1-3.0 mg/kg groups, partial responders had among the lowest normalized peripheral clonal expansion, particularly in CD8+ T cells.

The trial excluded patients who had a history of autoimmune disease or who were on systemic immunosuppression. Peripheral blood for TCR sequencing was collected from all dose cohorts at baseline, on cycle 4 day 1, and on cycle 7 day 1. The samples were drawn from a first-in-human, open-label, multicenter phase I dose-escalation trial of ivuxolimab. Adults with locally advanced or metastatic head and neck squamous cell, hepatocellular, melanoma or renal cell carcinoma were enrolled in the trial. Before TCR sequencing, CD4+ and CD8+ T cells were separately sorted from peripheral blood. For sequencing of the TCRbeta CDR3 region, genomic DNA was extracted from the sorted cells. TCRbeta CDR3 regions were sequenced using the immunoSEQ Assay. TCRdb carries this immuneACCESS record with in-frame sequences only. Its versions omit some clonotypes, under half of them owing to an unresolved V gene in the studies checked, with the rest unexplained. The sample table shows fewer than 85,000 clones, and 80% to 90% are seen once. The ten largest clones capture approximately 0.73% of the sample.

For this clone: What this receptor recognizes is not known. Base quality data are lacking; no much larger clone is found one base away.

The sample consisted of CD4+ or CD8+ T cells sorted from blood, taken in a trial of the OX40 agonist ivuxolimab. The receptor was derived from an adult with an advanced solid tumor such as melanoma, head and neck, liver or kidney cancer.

The CDR3 is CASSQDNSASGGYEQFF. The nucleotide sequence reads as follows: TGTGCCAGCAGCCAAGATAATTCGGCTAGCGGGGGTTATGAGCAGTTCTTC. The chain is made from TRBV14 and TRBJ2-1; 10 bases in between match TRBD2. Relative to germline, V is missing 0 bases and J is missing 8 bases, with 10 bases of the junction outside any gene match. The CDR3, from cysteine to phenylalanine, totals 17 residues. Solely the CDR3 DNA is kept, with 51 bases framed from the first base. For CDR1 and CDR2, the germline V gene lists SGHDN and FVKESK.